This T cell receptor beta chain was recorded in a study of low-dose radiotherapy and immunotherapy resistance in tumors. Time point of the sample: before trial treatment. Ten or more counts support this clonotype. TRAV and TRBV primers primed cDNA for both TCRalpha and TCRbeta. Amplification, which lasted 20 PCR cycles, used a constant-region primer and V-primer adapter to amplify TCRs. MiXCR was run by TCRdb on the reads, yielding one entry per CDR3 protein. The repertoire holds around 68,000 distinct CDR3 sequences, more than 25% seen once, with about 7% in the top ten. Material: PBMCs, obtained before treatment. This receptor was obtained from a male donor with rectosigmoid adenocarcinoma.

CDR3 coding DNA: TGTGCCAGCAGTTTAGCAGGGGTCGGTGGCTACACCTTC. Its translation: CASSLAGVGGYTF. The chain is built from TRBV27 and TRBJ1-2, with D possibly being TRBD1 (6 bases). CDR1 MNHEY and CDR2 SMNVEV come from the germline V gene (reference sequence). The CDR3 extends over 13 amino acids. V was cut by 2 bases and J by 7 bases, with 11 bases left in between.